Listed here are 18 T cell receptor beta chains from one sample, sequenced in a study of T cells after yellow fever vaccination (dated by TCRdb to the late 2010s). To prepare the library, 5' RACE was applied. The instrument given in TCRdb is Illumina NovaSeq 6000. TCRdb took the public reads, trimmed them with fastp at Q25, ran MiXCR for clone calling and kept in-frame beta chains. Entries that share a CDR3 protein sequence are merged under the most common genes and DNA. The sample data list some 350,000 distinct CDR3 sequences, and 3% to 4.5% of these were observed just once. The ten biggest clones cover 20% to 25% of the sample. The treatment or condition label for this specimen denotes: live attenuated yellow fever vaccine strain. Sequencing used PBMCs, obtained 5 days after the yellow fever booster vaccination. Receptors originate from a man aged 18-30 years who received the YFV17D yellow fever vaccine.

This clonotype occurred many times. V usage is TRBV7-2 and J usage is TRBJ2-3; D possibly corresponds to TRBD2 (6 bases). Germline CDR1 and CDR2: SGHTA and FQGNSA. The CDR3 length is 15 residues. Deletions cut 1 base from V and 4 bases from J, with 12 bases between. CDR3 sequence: CASSLGAGLADTQYF. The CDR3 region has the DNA TGTGCCAGCAGCTTAGGGGCGGGGTTGGCAGATACGCAGTATTTT.

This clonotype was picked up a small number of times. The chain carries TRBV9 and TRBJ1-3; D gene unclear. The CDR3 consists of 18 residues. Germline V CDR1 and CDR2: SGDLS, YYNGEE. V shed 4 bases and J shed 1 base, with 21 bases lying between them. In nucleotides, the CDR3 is TGTGCCAGCAGCCCAGCCCGGGCCCTACGATGGTCTGGAAACACCATATATTTT. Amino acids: CASSPARALRWSGNTIYF.

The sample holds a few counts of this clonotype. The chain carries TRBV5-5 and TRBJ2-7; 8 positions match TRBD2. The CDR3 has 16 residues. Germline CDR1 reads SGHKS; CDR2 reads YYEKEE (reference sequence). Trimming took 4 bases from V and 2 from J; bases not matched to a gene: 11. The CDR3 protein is CASSTSGGNPTYEQYV. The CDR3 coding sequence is TGTGCCAGCAGCACCTCGGGGGGGAATCCGACCTACGAGCAGTACGTC.

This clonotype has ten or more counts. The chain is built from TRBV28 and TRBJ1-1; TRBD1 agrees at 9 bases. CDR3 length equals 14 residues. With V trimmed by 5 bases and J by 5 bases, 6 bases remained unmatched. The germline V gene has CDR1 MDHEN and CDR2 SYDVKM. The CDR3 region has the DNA TGTGCCAGCAGTACAGGGGGCGAATTTACTGAAGCTTTCTTT. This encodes CASSTGGEFTEAFF.

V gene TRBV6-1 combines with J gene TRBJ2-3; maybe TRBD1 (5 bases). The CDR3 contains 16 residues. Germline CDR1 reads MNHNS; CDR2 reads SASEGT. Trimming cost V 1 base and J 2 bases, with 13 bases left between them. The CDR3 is CASSEGKLQATDTQYF. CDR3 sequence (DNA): TGTGCCAGCAGTGAAGGAAAATTACAGGCCACAGATACGCAGTATTTT.

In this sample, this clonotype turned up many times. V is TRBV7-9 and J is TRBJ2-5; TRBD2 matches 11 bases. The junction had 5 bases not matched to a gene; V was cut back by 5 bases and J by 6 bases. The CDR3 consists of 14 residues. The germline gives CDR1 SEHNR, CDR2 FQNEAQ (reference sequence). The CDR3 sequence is CASSPTSGEKTQYF. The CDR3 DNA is TGTGCCAGCAGCCCGACTAGCGGGGAAAAGACCCAGTACTTC.

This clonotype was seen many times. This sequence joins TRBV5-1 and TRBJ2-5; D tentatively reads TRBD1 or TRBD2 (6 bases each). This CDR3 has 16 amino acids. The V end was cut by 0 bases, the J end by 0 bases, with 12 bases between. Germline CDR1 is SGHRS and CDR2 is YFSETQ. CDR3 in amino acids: CASSLVGGQYQETQYF. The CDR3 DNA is TGCGCCAGCAGCTTGGTGGGGGGCCAGTACCAAGAGACCCAGTACTTC.

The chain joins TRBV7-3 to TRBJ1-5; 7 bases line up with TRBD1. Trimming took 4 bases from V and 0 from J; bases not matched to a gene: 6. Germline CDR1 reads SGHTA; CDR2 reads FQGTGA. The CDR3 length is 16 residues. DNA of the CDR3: TGTGCCAGCAGCTCTCCAACAGGGGATAGCAATCAGCCCCAGCATTTT. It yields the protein CASSSPTGDSNQPQHF.

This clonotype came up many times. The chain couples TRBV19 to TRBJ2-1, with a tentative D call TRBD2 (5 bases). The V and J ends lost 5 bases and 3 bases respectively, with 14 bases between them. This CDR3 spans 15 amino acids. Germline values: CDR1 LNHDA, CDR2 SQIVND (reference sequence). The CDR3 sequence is CASSPPDGIYNEQFF. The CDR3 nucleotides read TGTGCCAGTAGTCCTCCGGACGGGATCTACAATGAGCAGTTCTTC.

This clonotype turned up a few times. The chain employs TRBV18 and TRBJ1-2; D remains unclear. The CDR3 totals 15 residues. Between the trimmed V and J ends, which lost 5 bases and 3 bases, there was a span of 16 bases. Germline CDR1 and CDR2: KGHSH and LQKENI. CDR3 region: CASSSDQVPDYGYTF. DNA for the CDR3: TGTGCCAGCTCATCAGACCAGGTCCCTGACTATGGCTACACCTTC.

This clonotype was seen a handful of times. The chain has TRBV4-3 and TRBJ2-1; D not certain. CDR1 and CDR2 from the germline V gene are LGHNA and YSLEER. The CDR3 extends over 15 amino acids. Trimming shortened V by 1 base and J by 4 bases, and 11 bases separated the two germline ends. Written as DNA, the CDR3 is TGCGCCAGCAGCCAAGCCCCGCCGAGATACAATGAGCAGTTCTTC. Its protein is CASSQAPPRYNEQFF.

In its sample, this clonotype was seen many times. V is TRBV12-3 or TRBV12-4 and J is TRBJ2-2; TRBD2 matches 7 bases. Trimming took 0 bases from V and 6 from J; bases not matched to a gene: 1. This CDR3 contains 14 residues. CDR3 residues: CASSLAGGAGELFF. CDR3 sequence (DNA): TGTGCCAGCAGTTTAGCGGGGGGGGCCGGGGAGCTGTTTTTT.

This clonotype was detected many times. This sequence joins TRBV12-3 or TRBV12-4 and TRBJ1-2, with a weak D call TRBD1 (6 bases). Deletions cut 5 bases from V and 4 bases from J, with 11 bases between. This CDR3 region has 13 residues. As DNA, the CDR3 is TGTGCCAGCAGTAGGACAGAGAGCTATGGCTACACCTTC. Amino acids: CASSRTESYGYTF.

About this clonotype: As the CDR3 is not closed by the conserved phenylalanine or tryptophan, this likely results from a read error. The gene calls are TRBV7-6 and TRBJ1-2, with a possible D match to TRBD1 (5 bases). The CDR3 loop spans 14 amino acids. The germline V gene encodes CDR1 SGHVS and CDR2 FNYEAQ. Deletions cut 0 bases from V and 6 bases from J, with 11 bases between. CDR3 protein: CASSLARAEDGYTS. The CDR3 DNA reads TGTGCCAGCAGCTTAGCCAGGGCAGAAGATGGCTACACCTCC.

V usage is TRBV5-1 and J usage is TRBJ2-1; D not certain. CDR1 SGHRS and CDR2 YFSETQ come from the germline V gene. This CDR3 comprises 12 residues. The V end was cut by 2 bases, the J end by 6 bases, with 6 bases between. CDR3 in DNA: TGCGCCAGCAGCTTTGCGGTCAATGAGCAGTTCTTC. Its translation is CASSFAVNEQFF.

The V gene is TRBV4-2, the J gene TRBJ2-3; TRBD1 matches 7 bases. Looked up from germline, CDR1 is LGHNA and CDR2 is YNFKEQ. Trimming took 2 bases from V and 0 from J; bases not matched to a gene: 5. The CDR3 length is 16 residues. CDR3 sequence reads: CASSQLGQSSTDTQYF. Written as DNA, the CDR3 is TGTGCCAGCAGCCAACTGGGACAGTCTAGCACAGATACGCAGTATTTT.

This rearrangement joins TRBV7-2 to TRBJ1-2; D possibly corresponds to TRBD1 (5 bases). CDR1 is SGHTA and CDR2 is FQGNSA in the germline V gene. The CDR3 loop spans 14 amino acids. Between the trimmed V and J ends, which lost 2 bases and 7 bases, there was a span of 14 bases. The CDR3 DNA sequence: TGTGCCAGCAGCTTATGGGGCCAGGTCGGTGGCTACACCTTC. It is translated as CASSLWGQVGGYTF. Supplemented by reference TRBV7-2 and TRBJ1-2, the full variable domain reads GAGVSQSPSNKVTEKGKDVELRCDPISGHTALYWYRQSLGQGLEFLIYFQGNSAPDKSGLPSDRFSAERTGGSVSTLTIQRTQQEDSAVYLCASSLWGQVGGYTFGSGTRLTVV.

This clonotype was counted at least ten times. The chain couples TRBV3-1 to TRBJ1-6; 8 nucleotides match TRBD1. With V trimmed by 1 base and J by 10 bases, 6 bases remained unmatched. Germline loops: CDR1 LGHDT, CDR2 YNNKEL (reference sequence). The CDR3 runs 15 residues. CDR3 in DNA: TGTGCCAGCAGCCAAGCCGGACAGGGCGGCTCACCCCTCCACTTT. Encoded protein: CASSQAGQGGSPLHF.